This is a list of T cell receptor beta chains from one sample in a study of blood T cell repertoires in COVID-19. The repertoire was sequenced with immunoSEQ multiplex PCR; TCRdb's copy has only in-frame clones and lacks some. The sample has approximately 260,000 clones, roughly 90% seen once. Sequenced input: peripheral blood. The receptors come from a man in his fifties or sixties who had recovered from COVID-19. The CDR3 runs from the conserved cysteine through the conserved F or W.

V gene: TRBV6-5
J gene: TRBJ1-2
CDR3 protein: CASRTGGVYGYTF

V gene: TRBV7-9
J gene: TRBJ2-3
CDR3 protein: CASSPGLATDTQYF

V gene: TRBV6-5
J gene: TRBJ1-3
CDR3 protein: CASSSTGLSGNTIYF

V gene: TRBV3-1/TRBV3-2
J gene: TRBJ1-2
CDR3 protein: CASSGDSWGYTF

V gene: TRBV24-1
J gene: TRBJ2-7
CDR3 protein: CATSQGPGTGSYEQYF

V gene: TRBV7-9
J gene: TRBJ1-4
CDR3 protein: CASSSSYRGGEKLFF

V gene: TRBV10-3
J gene: TRBJ2-2
CDR3 protein: CATTGNEAGELFF

V gene: TRBV15
J gene: TRBJ2-2
CDR3 protein: CATASGGVTGELFF

V gene: TRBV5-6
J gene: TRBJ2-7
CDR3 protein: CASSSGSRKEQYF

V gene: TRBV7-2
J gene: TRBJ1-3
CDR3 protein: CASSLRWTATFSGNTIYF

V gene: TRBV10-3
J gene: TRBJ1-6
CDR3 protein: CATMTNGQGNSPLHF

V gene: TRBV19
J gene: TRBJ2-7
CDR3 protein: CASSIDPLAGYYEQYF

V gene: TRBV20-1
J gene: TRBJ2-1
CDR3 protein: CSASGSSSYNEQFF

V gene: TRBV18
J gene: TRBJ1-6
CDR3 protein: CASSPDRGGLNSPLHF

V gene: TRBV11-2
J gene: TRBJ2-3
CDR3 protein: CASTSVRGTSTDTQYF

V gene: TRBV19
J gene: TRBJ2-7
CDR3 protein: CRDRGWVQQYF

V gene: TRBV5-1
J gene: TRBJ1-6
CDR3 protein: CASSLPSENYNSPLHF

V gene: TRBV9
J gene: TRBJ2-1
CDR3 protein: CASSVGQLSSYNEQFF

V gene: TRBV5-1
J gene: TRBJ2-1
CDR3 protein: CASSFSGGAGEQFF

V gene: TRBV4-1
J gene: TRBJ2-7
CDR3 protein: CASSQLLNPGYEQYF

V gene: TRBV2
J gene: TRBJ1-5
CDR3 protein: CASSPPGRGYNQPQHF

V gene: TRBV5-1
J gene: TRBJ2-2
CDR3 protein: CASSSTRGTGELFF

V gene: TRBV27
J gene: TRBJ2-5
CDR3 protein: CASSSPPGGTQYF

V gene: TRBV9
J gene: TRBJ2-4
CDR3 protein: CASSPRRAGAKNIQYF

V gene: TRBV6-5
J gene: TRBJ2-1
CDR3 protein: CASSYTGVGNEQFF

V gene: TRBV6-1
J gene: TRBJ2-7
CDR3 protein: CASSEAPGAGYEQYF

V gene: TRBV27
J gene: TRBJ1-2
CDR3 protein: CASSLWGGGGYTF

V gene: TRBV10-1
J gene: TRBJ2-1
CDR3 protein: CASSRRGDYNEQFF

V gene: TRBV18
J gene: TRBJ2-7
CDR3 protein: CASSKGQGREQYF

V gene: TRBV5-1
J gene: TRBJ1-1
CDR3 protein: CASSLEGGNTEAFF